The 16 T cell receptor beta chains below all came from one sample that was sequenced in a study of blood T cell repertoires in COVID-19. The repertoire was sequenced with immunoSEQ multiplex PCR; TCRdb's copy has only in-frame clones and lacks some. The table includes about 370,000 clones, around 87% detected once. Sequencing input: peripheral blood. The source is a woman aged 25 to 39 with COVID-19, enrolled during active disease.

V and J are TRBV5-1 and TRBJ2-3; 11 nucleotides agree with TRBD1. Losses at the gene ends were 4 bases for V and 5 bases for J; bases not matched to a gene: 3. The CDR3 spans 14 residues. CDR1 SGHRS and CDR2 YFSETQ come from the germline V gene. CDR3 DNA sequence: TGCGCCAGCAGCGGACAGGGGGCGGGAGATACGCAGTATTTT. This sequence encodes CASSGQGAGDTQYF.

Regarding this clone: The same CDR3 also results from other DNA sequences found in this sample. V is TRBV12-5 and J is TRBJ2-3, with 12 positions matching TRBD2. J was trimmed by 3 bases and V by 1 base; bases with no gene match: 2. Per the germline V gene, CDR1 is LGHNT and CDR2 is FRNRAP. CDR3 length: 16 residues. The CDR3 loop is CASGLGTSGTTDTQYF. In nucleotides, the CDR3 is TGTGCTAGTGGTTTGGGGACTAGCGGGACGACAGATACGCAGTATTTT.

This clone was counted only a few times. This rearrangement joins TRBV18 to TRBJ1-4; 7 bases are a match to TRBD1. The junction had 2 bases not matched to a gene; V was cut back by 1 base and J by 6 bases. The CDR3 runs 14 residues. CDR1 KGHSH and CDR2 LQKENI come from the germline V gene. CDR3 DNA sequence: TGTGCCAGCTCACCACGGGACAGCTATGAAAAACTGTTTTTT. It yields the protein CASSPRDSYEKLFF.

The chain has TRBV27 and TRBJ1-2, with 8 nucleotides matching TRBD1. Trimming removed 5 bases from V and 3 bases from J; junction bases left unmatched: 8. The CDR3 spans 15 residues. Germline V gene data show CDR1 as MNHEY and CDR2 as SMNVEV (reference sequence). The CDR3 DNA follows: TGTGCCAGCAGTCAGGCCGGGACAGGTCACTATGGCTACACCTTC. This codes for CASSQAGTGHYGYTF.

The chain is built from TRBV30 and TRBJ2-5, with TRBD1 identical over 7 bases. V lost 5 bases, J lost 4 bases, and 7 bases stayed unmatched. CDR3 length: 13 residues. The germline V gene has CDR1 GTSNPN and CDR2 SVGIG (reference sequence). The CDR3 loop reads CAWGIKGAETQYF. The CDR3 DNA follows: TGTGCCTGGGGCATTAAGGGGGCAGAGACCCAGTACTTC. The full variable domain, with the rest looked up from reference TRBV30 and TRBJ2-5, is SQTIHQWPATLVQPVGSPLSLECTVEGTSNPNLYWYRQAAGRGLQLLFYSVGIGQISSEVPQNLSASRPQDRQFILSSKKLLLSDSGFYLCAWGIKGAETQYFGPGTRLLVL.

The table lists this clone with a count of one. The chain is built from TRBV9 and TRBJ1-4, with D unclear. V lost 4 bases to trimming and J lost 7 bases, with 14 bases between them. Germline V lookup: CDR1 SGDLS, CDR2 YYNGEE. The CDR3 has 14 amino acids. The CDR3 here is CASSFGKGGEKLFF. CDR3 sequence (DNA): TGTGCCAGCAGCTTCGGGAAGGGAGGTGAAAAACTGTTTTTT.

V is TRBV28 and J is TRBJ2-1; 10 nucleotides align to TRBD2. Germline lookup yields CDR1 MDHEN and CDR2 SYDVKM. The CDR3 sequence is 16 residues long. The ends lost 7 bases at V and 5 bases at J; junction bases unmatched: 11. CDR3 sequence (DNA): TGTGCCAGCAAGGCCCAAAGCGGGAGGGCCAACAATGAGCAGTTCTTC. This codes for CASKAQSGRANNEQFF.

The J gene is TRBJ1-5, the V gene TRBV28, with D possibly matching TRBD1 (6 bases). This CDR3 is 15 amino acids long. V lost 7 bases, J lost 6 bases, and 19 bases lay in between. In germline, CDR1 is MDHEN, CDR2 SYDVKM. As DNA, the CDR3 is TGTGCCAGCAAGAAGGGTGCGGGGGCGACTCAGCCCCAGCATTTT. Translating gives CASKKGAGATQPQHF.

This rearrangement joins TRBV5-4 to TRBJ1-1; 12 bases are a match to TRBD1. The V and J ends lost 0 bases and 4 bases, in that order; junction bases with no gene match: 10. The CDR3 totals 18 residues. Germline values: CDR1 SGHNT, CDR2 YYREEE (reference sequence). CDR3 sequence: CASSLGPGQGARSTEAFF. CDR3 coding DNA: TGTGCCAGCAGCTTGGGCCCGGGACAGGGGGCGAGGAGCACTGAAGCTTTCTTT.

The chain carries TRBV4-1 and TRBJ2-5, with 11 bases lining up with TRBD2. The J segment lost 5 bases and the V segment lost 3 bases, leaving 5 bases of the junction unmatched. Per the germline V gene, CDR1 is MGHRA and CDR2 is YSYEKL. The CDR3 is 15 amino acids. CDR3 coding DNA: TGCGCCAGCAGCCATGTGACTAGCGGGATGGAGACCCAGTACTTC. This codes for CASSHVTSGMETQYF.

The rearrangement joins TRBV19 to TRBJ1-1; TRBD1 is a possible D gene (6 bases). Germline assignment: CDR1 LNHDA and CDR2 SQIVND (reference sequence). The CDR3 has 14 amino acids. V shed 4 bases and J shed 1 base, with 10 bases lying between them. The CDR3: CASSSGRGNTEAFF. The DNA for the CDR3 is TGTGCCAGTAGTAGCGGCAGGGGGAACACTGAAGCTTTCTTT.

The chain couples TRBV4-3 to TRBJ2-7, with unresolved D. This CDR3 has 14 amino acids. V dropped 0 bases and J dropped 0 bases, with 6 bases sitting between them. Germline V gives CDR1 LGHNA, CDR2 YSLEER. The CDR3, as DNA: TGCGCCAGCAGCCAAGACACTTTCTCCTACGAGCAGTACTTC. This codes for CASSQDTFSYEQYF.

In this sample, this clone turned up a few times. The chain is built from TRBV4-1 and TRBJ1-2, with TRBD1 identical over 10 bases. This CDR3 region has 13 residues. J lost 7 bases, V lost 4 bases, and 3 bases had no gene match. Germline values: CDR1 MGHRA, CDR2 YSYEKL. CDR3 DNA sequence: TGCGCCAGCAGCCTTCGGACAGGGGGTGGCTACACCTTC. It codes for CASSLRTGGGYTF.

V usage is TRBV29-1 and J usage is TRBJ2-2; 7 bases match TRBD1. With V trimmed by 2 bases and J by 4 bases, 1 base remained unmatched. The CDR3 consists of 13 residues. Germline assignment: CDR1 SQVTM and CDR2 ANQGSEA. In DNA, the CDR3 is TGCAGCGTTGAAAGGGGGCGCACCGGGGAGCTGTTTTTT. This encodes CSVERGRTGELFF.

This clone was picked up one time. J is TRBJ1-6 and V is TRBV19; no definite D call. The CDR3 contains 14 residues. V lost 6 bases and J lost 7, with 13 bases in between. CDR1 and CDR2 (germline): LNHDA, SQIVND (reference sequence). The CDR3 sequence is CASSLVWANSPLHF. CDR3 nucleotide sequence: TGTGCCAGTAGCCTCGTATGGGCCAATTCACCCCTCCACTTT.

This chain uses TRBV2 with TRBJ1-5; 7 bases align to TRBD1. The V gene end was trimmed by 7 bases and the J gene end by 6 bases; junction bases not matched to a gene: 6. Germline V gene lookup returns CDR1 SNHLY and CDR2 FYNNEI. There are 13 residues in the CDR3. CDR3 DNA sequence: TGTGCCAGCACCAATACAGGGGCTCAGCCCCAGCATTTT. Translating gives CASTNTGAQPQHF.